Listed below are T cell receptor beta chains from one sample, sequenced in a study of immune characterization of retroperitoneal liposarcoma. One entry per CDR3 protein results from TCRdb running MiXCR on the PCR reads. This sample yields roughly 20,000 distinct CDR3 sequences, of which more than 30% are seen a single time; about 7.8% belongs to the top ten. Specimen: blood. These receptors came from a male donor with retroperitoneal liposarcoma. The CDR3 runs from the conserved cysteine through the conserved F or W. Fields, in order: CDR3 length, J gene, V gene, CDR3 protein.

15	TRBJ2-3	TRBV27	CASSLLGQPTDTQYF
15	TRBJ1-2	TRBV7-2	CASSPDFRGGYGYTF
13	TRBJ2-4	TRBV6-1	CASRMGAKNIQYF
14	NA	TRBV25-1	CASTKKEGSNEQYF
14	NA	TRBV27	CASNTGGQRYEQYF
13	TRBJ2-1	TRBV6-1	CASSRSGNNEQFF
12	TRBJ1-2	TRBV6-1	CASSTRGYGYTF
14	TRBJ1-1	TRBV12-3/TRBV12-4	CASSSTTVNTEAFF
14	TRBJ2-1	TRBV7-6	CASSLISGEETQFF
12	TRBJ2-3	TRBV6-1	CATSRGTDTQYF
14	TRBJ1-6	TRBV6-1	CASSAGEGYSPLHF
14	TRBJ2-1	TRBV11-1	CASSLTSGTNEQFF
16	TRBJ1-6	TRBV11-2	CASGSGTGGYCSPLHF
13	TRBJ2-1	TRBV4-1	CASLGSRRDEQFF
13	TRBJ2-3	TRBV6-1	CASSSWYTDTQYF
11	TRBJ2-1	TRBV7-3	CASSSSYEQFF
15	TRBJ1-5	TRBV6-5	CASSTDRAGNQPQHF
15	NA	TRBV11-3	CASSSYGTGVGEQYF
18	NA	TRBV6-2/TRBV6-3	CASSYYADLPGSYNEQYF
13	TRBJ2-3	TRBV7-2	CASSLFAVDPQYF
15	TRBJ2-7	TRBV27	CVSSPRTRGRNEQYF
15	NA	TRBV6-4	CASRLDSVLTNEQYF
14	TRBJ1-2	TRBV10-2	CASMGTDRSYGYTF
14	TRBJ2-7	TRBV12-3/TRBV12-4	CASTNRGPYYEQYF
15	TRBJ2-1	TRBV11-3	CASSLRASGQETQFF
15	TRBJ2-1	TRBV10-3	CAIRSDRGLTNEQFF
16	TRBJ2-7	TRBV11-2	CASSTSGLLISNEQYF
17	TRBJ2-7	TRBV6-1	CASTATSGRLNPYEQYF
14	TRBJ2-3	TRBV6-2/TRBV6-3	CASSYGGGLDTQYF
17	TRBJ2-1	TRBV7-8	CASSLLAGGLSYNEQFF
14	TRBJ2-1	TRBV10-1	CASSESGSGFEQFF
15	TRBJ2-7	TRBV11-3	CASSRGGASSYEQYF
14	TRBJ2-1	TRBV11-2	CASSLVVGVNEQFF
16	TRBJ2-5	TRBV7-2	CASSMRSSGSLETQYF
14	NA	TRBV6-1	CASSDRGASVKQYF
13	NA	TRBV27	CASSFGQAYEQYF
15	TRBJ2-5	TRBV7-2	CASTTSRDSQETQYF
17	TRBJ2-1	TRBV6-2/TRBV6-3	CASSYSSPAGVYNEQFF
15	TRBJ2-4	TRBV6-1	CASSELGGSYNEQYF
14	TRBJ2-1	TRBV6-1	CASRSLDAYNEQFF
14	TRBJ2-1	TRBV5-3	CASSLAGRPGEQFF
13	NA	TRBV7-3	CASSFGGNNEQYF
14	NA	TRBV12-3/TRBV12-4	CASTVAGSNNEQYF
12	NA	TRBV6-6	CATMRGRGEQYF
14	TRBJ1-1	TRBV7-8	CATREWGSRTEAFF
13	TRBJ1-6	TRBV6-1	CASLKGLNSPLHF
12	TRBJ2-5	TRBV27	CASKDRVETQYF
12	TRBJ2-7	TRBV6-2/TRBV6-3	CASMSGSYEQYF
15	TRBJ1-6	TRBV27	CASFSQGAGGSPLHF
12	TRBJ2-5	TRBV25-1	CASSKDRGTQYF
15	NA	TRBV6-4	CASSDSSGGLKEQFF
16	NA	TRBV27	CASSLETASSYNEQYF
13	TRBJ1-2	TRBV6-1	CASSPQGRGGYTF
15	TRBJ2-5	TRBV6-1	CASTRGTSEVGTQYF
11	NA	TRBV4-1	CASSTGYEQYF